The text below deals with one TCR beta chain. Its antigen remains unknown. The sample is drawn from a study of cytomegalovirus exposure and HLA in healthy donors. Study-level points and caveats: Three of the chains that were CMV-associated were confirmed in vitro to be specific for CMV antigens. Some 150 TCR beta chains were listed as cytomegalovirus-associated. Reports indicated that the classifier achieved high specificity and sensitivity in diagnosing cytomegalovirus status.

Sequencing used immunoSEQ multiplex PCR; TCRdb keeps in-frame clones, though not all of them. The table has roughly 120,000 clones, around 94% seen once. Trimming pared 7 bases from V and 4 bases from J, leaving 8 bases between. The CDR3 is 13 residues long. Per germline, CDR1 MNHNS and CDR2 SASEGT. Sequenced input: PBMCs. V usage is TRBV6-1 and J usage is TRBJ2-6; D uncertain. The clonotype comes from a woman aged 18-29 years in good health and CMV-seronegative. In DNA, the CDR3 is TGTGCCAGCAACTTCGTCGGGGCCAACGTCCTGACTTTC. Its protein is CASNFVGANVLTF.